This T cell receptor (beta chain) was captured in a study of CD8 T cells in Susac syndrome. The multiple sclerosis controls, all treatment-naive patients, had relapsing-remitting disease that was stable or active. Random hexamers served to reverse transcribe roughly 0.45 to 1 ug RNA. TCRdb reanalysed the immunoSEQ multiplex PCR reads using MiXCR and keeps one entry per CDR3 protein. This table holds 300,000 or so distinct CDR3 sequences, about 90% found once. Trimming at V came to 6 bases and at J to 5 bases, leaving 18 bases not matched to a gene. The V gene's germline CDR1 is DFQATT and CDR2 SNEGSKA (reference sequence). The CDR3 covers 17 residues.

The TCR comes from a human donor with multiple sclerosis. The sample taken for sequencing was CD4+ T cells from PBMCs. The rearrangement joins TRBV20-1 to TRBJ2-3; 9 bases are a match to TRBD2. The CDR3: CSALPRRLAGQKDTQYF. The DNA for the CDR3 is TGCAGTGCACTCCCGAGGCGGCTAGCGGGGCAGAAAGATACGCAGTATTTT.